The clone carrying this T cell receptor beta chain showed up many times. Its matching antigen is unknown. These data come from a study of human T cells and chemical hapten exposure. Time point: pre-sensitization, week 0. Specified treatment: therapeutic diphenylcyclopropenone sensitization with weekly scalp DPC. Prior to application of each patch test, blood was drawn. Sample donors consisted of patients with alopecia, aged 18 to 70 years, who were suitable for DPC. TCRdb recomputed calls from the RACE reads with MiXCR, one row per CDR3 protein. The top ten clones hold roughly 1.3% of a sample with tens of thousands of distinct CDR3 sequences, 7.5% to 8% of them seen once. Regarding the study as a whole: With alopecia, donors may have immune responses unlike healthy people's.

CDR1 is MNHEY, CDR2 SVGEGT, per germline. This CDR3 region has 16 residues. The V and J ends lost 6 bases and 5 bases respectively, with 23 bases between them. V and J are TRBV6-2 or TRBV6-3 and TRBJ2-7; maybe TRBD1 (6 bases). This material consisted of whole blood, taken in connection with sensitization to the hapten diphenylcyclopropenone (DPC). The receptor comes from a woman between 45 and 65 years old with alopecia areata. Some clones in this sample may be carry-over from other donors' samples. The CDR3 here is CASRPQGTHPRDEQYF. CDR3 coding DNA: TGTGCCAGCAGACCCCAGGGGACACACCCCAGGGACGAGCAGTACTTC.